This T cell receptor beta chain came from a study of vaccination and CD4 T cells after COVID-19. This clonotype was detected a few times. Its target is not known. Specified treatment: roughly 11-day PBMC culture with coronavirus spike peptide pools or control peptides (ViraFEST assay). Collection of the unexposed donor's CD4+ T cells took place before the COVID-19 pandemic (2011-2018). Findings and limits, study-wide: A median of around 86% of reactive clones, in convalescent patients, became evident only post-vaccination.

Sequencing of DNA taken from cultured CD4+ T cells relied on the Oncomine TCR Beta short-read assay. The template was genomic DNA from cultured CD4+ T cells. TCRdb called the PCR reads again in MiXCR, with one record for every CDR3 protein. The sample has roughly 6,800 distinct CDR3 sequences; about 46% are singletons. CDR3 size: 13 residues. The V end was cut by 5 bases, the J end by 5 bases, with 10 bases between. This chain joins TRBV12-3 or TRBV12-4 and TRBJ1-5, with D possibly being TRBD1 (5 bases). Sequenced: CD4+ T cells from blood, cultured in vitro. The receptor was isolated from a human donor in good health. As DNA, the CDR3 is TGTGCCAGCAGTCGGGGCGGGGATCAGCCCCAGCATTTT. Protein sequence: CASSRGGDQPQHF.